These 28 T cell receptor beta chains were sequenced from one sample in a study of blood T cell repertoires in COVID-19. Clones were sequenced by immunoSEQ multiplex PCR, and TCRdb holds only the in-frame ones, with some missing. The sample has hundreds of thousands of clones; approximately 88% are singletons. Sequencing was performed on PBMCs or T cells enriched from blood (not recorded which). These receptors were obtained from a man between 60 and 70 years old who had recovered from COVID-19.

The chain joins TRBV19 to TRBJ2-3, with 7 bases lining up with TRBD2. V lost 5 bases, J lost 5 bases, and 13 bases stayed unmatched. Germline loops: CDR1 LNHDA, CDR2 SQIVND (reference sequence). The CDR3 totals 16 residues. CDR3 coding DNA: TGTGCCAGTAGTCTAGGACTAGTAGGTCTTGGAGATACGCAGTATTTT. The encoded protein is CASSLGLVGLGDTQYF.

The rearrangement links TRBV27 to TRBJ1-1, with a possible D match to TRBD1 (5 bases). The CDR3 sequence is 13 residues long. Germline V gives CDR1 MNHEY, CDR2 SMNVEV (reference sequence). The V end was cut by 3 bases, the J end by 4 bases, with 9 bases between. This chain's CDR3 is CASSLPGFTEAFF. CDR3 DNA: TGTGCCAGCAGTTTGCCAGGGTTCACTGAAGCTTTCTTT.

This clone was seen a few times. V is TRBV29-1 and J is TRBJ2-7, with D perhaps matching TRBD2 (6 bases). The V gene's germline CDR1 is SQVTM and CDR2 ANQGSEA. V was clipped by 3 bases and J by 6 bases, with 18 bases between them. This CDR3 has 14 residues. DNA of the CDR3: TGCAGCGTTGACAGAGGGACTGGGGGAGGCGAGCAGTACTTC. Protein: CSVDRGTGGGEQYF.

CDR3 DNA sequence: TGTGCCAGCAGCAACGTCCCTAGCGGGAGGGGCTCCTACAATGAGCAGTTCTTC. This translates into CASSNVPSGRGSYNEQFF. The chain is built from TRBV7-3 and TRBJ2-1, with 12 nucleotides matching TRBD2. The germline V gene encodes CDR1 SGHTA and CDR2 FQGTGA. J lost 0 bases, V lost 5 bases, and 8 bases had no gene match. CDR3 length equals 18 residues.

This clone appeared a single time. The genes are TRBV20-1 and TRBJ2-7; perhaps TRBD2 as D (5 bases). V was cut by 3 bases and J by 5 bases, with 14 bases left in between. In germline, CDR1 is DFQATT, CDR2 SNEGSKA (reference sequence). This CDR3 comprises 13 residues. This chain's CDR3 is CSASFPSSNEQYF. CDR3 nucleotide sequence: TGCAGTGCTAGTTTCCCTAGCTCTAACGAGCAGTACTTC.

As DNA, the CDR3 is TGTGCCAGCAGCTTACCTGCTAGCGGGACCTACGAGCAGTACTTC. Translating it yields CASSLPASGTYEQYF. This sequence joins TRBV7-2 and TRBJ2-7; 9 bases align to TRBD2. Trimming at V came to 2 bases and at J to 2 bases, leaving 4 bases not matched to a gene. Germline lookup yields CDR1 SGHTA and CDR2 FQGNSA. The CDR3 totals 15 residues.

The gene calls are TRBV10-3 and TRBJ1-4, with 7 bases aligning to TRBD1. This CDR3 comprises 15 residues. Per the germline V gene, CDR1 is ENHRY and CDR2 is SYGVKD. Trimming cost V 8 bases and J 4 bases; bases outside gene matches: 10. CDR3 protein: CAIGERQGNNEKLFF. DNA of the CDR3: TGTGCCATCGGGGAGCGACAGGGTAATAATGAAAAACTGTTTTTT.

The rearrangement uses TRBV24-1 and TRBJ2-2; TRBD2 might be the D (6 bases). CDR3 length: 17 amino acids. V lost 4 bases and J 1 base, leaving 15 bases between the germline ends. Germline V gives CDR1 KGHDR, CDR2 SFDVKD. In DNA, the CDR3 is TGTGCCACCAGTGACCCGGACTACCAATTGAACACCGGGGAGCTGTTTTTT. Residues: CATSDPDYQLNTGELFF.

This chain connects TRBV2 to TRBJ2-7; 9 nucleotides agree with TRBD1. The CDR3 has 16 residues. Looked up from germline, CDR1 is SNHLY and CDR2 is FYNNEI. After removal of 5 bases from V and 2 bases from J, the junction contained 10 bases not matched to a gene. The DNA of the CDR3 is TGTGCCAGCAGTAATATGGACAGGGGAAAAACCTACGAGCAGTACTTC. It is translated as CASSNMDRGKTYEQYF.

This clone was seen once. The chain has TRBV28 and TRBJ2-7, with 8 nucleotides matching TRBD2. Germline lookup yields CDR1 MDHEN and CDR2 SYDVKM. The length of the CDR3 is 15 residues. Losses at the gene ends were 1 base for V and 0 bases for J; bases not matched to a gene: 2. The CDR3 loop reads CASSLFSGASYEQYF. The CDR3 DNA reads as TGTGCCAGCAGTTTATTTAGCGGGGCCTCCTACGAGCAGTACTTC.

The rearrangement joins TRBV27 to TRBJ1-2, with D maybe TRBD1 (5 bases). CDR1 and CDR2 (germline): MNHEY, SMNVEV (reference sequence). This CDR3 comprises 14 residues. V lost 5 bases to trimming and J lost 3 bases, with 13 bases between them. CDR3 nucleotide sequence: TGTGCCAGCAGTAGACAGCCCGTCTACTATGGCTACACCTTC. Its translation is CASSRQPVYYGYTF.

CDR3 bases: TGTGCCAGCAGTTTTCGGACACCGGGTTACGAGCAGTACTTC. This codes for CASSFRTPGYEQYF. The V and J genes are TRBV28 and TRBJ2-7, with D possibly TRBD1 on 5 matching bases. In germline, CDR1 is MDHEN, CDR2 SYDVKM. This CDR3 has 14 amino acids. Trimming pared 3 bases from V and 4 bases from J, leaving 13 bases between.

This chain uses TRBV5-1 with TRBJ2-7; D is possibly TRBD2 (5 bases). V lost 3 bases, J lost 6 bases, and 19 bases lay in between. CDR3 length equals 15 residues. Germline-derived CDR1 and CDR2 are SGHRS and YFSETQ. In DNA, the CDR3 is TGCGCCAGCAGCTCCGAGGGCAGGCCGGAGGTCGAGCAGTACTTC. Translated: CASSSEGRPEVEQYF.

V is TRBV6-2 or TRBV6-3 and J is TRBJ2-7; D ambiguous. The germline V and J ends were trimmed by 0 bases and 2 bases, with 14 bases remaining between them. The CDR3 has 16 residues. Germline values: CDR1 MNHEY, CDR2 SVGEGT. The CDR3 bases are TGTGCCAGCAGTTACTCGAGAGGTACCCAACCCTACGAGCAGTACTTC. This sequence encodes CASSYSRGTQPYEQYF.

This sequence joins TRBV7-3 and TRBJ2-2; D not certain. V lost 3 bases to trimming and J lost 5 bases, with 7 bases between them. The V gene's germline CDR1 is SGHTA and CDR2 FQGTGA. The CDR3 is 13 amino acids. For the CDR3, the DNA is TGTGCCAGCAGCTTTGACTTAACCGGGGAGCTGTTTTTT. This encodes CASSFDLTGELFF.

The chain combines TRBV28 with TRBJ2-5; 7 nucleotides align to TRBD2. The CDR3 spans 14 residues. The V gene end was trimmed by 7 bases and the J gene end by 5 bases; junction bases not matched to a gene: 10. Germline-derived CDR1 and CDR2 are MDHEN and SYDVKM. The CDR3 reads CASNRLWGGETQYF. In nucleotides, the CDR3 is TGTGCCAGCAATCGTTTATGGGGAGGGGAGACCCAGTACTTC. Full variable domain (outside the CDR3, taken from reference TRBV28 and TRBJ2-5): DVKVTQSSRYLVKRTGEKVFLECVQDMDHENMFWYRQDPGLGLRLIYFSYDVKMKEKGDIPEGYSVSREKKERFSLILESASTNQTSMYLCASNRLWGGETQYFGPGTRLLVL.

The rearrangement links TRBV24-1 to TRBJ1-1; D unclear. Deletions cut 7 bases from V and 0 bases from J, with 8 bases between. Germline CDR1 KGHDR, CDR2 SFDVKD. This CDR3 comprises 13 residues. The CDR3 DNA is TGTGCCACCAGGGCAACACTGAACACTGAAGCTTTCTTT. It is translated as CATRATLNTEAFF.

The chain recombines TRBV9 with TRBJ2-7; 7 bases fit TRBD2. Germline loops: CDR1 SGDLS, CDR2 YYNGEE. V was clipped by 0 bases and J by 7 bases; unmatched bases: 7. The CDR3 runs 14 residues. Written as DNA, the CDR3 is TGTGCCAGCAGCGTAGATGCGGGAGTTAGTGAGCAGTACTTC. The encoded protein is CASSVDAGVSEQYF.

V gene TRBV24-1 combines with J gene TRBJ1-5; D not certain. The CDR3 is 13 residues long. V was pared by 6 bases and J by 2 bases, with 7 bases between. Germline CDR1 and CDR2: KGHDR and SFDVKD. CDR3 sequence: CATSLRGNQPQHF. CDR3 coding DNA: TGTGCCACCAGTTTGAGGGGCAATCAGCCCCAGCATTTT.

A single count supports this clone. CDR3 loop: CASSGQTHNEQFF. CDR3 nucleotides: TGCGCCAGCAGTGGACAGACTCACAATGAGCAGTTCTTC. The chain is built from TRBV10-1 and TRBJ2-1, with D possibly being TRBD1 (5 bases). Looked up from germline, CDR1 is WNHNN and CDR2 is SYGVQD (reference sequence). The germline V and J ends were trimmed by 4 bases and 5 bases, with 9 bases remaining between them. The CDR3 has 13 amino acids.

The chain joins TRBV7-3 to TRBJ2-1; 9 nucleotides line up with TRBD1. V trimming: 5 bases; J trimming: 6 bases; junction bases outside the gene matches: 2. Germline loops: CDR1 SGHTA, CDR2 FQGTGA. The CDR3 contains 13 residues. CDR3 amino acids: CASSQGQGNEQFF. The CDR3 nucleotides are TGTGCCAGCAGCCAGGGACAGGGCAATGAGCAGTTCTTC.

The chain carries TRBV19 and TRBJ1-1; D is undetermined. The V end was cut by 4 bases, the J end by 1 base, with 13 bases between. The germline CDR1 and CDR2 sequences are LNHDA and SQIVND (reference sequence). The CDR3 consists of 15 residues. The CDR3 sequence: CASSTMTNTNTEAFF. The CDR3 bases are TGTGCCAGTAGTACAATGACAAACACGAACACTGAAGCTTTCTTT.

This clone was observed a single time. The CDR3 DNA reads as TGTGCCAGCTCACCACGGACAGGGGGCGCATACGAGCAGTACTTC. Translation: CASSPRTGGAYEQYF. The chain couples TRBV18 to TRBJ2-7; 11 bases align to TRBD1. The trim removed 1 base at V and 4 bases at J, leaving 3 bases unmatched. This CDR3 spans 15 amino acids. CDR1 and CDR2 (germline): KGHSH, LQKENI.

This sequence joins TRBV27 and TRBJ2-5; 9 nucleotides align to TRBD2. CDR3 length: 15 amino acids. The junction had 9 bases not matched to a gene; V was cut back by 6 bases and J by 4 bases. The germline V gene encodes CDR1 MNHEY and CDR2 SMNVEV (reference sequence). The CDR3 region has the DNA TGTGCCAGCAGAAGGGCTGCGGGAGGGGGAGAGACCCAGTACTTC. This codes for CASRRAAGGGETQYF.

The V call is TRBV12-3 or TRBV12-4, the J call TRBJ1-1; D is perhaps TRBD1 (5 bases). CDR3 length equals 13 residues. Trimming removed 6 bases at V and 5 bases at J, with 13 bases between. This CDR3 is CASSLIRATEAFF. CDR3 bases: TGTGCCAGCAGCCTTATCAGGGCGACTGAAGCTTTCTTT.

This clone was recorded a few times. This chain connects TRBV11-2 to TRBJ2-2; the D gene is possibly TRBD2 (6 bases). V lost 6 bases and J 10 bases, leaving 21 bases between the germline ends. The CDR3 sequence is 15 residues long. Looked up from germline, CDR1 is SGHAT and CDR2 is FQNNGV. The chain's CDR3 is CASSGTPVGGVELFF. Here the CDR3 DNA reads TGTGCCAGCAGTGGGACCCCCGTGGGGGGTGTGGAGCTGTTTTTT.

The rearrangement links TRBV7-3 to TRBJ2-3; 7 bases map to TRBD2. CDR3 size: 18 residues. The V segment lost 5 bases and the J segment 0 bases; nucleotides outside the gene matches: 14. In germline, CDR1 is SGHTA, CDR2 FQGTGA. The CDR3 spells CASSRKASGTTSTDTQYF. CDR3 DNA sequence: TGTGCCAGCAGCAGAAAAGCCAGCGGGACCACTAGCACAGATACGCAGTATTTT.

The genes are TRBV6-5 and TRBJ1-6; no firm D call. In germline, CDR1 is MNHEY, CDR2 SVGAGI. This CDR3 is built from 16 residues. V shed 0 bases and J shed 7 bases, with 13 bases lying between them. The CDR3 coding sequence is TGTGCCAGCAGTTACTCGATTGTATCGAGCAATTCACCCCTCCACTTT. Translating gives CASSYSIVSSNSPLHF.